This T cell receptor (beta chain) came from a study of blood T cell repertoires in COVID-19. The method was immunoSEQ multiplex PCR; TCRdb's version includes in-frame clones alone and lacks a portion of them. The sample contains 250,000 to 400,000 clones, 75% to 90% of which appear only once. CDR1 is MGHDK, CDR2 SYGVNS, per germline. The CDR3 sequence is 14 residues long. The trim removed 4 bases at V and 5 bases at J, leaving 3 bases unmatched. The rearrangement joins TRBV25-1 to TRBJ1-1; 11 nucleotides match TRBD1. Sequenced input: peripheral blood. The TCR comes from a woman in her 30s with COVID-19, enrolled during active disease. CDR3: CASSGTGGATEAFF. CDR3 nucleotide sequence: TGTGCCAGCAGTGGGACAGGGGGCGCGACTGAAGCTTTCTTT.